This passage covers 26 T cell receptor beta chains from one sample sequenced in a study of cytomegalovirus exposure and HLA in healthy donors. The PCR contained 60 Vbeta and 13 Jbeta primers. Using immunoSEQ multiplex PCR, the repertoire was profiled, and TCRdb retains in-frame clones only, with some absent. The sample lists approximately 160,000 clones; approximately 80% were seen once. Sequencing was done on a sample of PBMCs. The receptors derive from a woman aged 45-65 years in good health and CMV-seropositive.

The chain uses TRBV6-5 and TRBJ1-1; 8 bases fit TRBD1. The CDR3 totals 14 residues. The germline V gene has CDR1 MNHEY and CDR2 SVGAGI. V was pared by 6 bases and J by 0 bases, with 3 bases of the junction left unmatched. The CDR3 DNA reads TGTGCCAGCAGGGACAGGGTCATGAACACTGAAGCTTTCTTT. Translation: CASRDRVMNTEAFF.

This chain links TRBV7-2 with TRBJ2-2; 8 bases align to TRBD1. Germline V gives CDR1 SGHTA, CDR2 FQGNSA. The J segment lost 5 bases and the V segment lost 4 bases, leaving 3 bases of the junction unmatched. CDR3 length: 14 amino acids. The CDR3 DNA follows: TGTGCCAGCAGCTCAGGGGGCACTACCGGGGAGCTGTTTTTT. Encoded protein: CASSSGGTTGELFF.

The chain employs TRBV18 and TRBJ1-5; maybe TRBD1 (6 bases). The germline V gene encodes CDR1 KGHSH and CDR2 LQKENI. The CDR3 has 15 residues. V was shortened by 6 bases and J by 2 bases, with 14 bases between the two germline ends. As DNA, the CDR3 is TGTGCCAGCTCTCCGAACAGGGCTGGCAATCAGCCCCAGCATTTT. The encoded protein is CASSPNRAGNQPQHF.

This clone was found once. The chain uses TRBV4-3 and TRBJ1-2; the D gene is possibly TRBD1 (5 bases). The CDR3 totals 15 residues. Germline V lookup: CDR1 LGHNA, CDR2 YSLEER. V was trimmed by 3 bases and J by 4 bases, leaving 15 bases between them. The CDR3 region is CASSHGGTEAYGYTF. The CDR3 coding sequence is TGCGCCAGCAGCCACGGGGGGACCGAGGCCTATGGCTACACCTTC.

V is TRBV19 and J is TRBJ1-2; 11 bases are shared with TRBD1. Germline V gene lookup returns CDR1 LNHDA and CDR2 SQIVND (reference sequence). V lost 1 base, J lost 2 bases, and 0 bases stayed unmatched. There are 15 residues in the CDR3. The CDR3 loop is CASSIGDRGNYGYTF. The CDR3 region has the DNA TGTGCCAGTAGTATAGGGGACAGGGGGAACTATGGCTACACCTTC.

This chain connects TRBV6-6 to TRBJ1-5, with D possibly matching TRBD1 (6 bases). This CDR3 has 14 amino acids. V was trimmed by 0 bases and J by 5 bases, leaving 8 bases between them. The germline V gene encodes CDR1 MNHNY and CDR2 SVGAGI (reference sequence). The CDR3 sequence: CASSYSGGDQPQHF. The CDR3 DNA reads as TGTGCCAGCAGTTACTCAGGGGGGGATCAGCCCCAGCATTTT.

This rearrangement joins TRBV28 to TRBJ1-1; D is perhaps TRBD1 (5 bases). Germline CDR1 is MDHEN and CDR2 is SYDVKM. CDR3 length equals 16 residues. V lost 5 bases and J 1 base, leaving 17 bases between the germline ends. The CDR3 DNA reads TGTGCCAGCAGTAAGCCTACGGACGGACAGAACACTGAAGCTTTCTTT. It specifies CASSKPTDGQNTEAFF.

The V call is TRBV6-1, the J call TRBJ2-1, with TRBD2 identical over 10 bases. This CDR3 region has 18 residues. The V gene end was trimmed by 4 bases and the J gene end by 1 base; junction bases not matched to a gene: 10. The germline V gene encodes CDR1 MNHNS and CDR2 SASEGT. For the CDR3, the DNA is TGTGCCAGCAGTGGGGGGTCGGGTAGCGGGAGGTCCTACAATGAGCAGTTCTTC. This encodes CASSGGSGSGRSYNEQFF.

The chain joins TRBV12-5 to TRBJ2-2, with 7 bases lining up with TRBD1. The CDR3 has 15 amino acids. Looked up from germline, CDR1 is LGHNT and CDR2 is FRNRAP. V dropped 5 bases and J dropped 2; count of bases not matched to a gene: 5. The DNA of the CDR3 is TGTGCTAGTGGTCCCGGGACAGCAAACACCGGGGAGCTGTTTTTT. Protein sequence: CASGPGTANTGELFF.

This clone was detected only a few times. The CDR3 region is CSAEGSINYGYTF. For the CDR3, the DNA is TGCAGCGCCGAGGGCAGCATAAACTATGGCTACACCTTC. V and J are TRBV29-1 and TRBJ1-2; D is uncertain. Germline-derived CDR1 and CDR2 are SQVTM and ANQGSEA. The CDR3 has 13 amino acids. V gave up 7 bases and J gave up 2 bases, with 14 bases separating them.

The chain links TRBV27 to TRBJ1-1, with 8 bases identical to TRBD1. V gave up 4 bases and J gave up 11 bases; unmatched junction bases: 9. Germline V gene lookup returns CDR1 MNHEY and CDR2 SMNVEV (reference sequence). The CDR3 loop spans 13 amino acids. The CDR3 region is CASSSQQGEQAFF. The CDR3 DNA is TGTGCCAGCAGTTCGCAACAGGGGGAACAGGCTTTCTTT.

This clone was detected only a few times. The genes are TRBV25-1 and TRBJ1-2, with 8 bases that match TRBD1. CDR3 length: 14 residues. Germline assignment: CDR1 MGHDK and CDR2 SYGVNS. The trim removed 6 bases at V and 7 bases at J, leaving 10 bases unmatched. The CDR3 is CASRGTGAHSGYTF. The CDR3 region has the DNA TGTGCCAGCAGAGGGACAGGCGCTCATTCTGGCTACACCTTC.

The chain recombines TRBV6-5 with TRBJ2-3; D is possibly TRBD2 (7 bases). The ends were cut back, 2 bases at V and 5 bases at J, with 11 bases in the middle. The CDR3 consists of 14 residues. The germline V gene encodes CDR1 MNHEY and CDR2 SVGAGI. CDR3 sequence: CASSYGGDKDTQYF. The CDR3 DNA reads TGTGCCAGCAGTTACGGGGGGGACAAAGATACGCAGTATTTT.

In nucleotides, the CDR3 is TGTGCCAGCAGTTTAAGGGGCCCAACCACTGAAGCTTTCTTT. It translates to CASSLRGPTTEAFF. The V gene is TRBV27, the J gene TRBJ1-1; tentatively, D is TRBD1 (5 bases). CDR1 and CDR2 (germline): MNHEY, SMNVEV (reference sequence). This CDR3 is built from 14 residues. V was clipped by 2 bases and J by 4 bases, with 11 bases between them.

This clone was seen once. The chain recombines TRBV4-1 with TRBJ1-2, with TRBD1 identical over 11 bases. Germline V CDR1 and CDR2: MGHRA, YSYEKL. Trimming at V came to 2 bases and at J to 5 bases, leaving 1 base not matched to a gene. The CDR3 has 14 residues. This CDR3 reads CASSQRDRGYGYTF. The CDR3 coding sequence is TGCGCCAGCAGCCAACGGGACAGGGGGTATGGCTACACCTTC.

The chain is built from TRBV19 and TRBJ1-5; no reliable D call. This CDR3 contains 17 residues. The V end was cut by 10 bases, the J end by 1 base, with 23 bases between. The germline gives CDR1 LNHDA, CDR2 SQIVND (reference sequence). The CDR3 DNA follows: TGTGCCACGAAAGGAGGGCAGTCTACGGGAAGCAATCAGCCCCAGCATTTT. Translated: CATKGGQSTGSNQPQHF.

CDR3 protein: CASPPSRGVGNTEAFF. The CDR3, as DNA: TGTGCCAGTCCGCCGAGCAGGGGCGTCGGGAACACTGAAGCTTTCTTT. V usage is TRBV19 and J usage is TRBJ1-1; maybe TRBD1 (6 bases). The V end lost 8 bases, the J end lost 1 base, and 20 bases lay between the germline ends. Germline V gene lookup returns CDR1 LNHDA and CDR2 SQIVND (reference sequence). This CDR3 is built from 16 residues.

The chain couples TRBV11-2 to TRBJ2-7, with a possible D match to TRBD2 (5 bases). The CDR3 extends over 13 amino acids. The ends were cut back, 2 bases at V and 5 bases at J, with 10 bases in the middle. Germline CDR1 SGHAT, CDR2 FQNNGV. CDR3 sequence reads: CASSLPTRNEQYF. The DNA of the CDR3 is TGTGCCAGCAGCTTACCCACTAGAAACGAGCAGTACTTC. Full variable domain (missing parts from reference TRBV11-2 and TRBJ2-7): EAGVAQSPRYKIIEKRQSVAFWCNPISGHATLYWYQQILGQGPKLLIQFQNNGVVDDSQLPKDRFSAERLKGVDSTLKIQPAKLEDSAVYLCASSLPTRNEQYFGPGTRLTVT.

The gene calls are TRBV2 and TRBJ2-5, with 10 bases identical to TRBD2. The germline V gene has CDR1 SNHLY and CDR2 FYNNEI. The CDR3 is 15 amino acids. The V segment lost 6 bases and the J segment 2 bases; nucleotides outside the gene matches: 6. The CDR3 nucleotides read TGTGCCAGCAGCCCACTAGCGGGACCTCAAGAGACCCAGTACTTC. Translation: CASSPLAGPQETQYF.

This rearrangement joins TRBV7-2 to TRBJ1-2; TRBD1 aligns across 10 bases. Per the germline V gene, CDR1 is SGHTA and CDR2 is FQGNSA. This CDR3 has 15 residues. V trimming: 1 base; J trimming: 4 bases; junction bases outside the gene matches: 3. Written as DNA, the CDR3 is TGTGCCAGCAGCTTAGAGGGACAGGGGATCTATGGCTACACCTTC. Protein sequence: CASSLEGQGIYGYTF. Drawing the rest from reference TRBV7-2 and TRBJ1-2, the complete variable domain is GAGVSQSPSNKVTEKGKDVELRCDPISGHTALYWYRQSLGQGLEFLIYFQGNSAPDKSGLPSDRFSAERTGGSVSTLTIQRTQQEDSAVYLCASSLEGQGIYGYTFGSGTRLTVV.

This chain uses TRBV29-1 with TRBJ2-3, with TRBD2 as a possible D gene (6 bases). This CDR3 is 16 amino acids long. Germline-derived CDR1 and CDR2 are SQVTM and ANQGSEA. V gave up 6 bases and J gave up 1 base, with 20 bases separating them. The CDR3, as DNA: TGCAGCGTCGCCCTCGGGACTCGGACTGGCACAGATACGCAGTATTTT. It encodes CSVALGTRTGTDTQYF.

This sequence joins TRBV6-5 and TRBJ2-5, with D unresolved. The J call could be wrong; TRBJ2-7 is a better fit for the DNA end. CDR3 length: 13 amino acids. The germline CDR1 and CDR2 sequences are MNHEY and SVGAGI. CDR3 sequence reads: CASSGPLSYEQYF. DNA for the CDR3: TGTGCCAGCAGTGGGCCACTCTCCTACGAGCAGTACTTC.

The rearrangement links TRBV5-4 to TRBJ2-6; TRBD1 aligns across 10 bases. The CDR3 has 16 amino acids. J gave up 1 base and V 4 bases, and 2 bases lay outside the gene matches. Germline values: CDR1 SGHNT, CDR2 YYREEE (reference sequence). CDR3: CASSRTGGSGANVLTF. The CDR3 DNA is TGTGCCAGCAGCCGGACAGGGGGGTCTGGGGCCAACGTCCTGACTTTC.

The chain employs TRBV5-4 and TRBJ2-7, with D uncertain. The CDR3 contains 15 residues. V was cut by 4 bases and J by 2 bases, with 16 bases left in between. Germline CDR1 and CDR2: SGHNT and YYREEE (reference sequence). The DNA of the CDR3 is TGTGCCAGCAGCCCAACTTCCTCTGGGCCCTACGAGCAGTACTTC. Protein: CASSPTSSGPYEQYF.

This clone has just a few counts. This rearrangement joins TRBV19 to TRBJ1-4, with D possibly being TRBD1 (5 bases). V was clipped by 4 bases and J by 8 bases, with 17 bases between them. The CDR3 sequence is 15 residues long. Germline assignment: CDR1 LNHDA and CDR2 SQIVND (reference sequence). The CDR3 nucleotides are TGTGCCAGTAGTACCTCAGGGTCGATTGGGGAAAAACTGTTTTTT. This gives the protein CASSTSGSIGEKLFF.

The CDR3 DNA is TGTGCCAGCAGCCAAGTTTTTTTCCCCCTCAGCCCCCGTAGAGCGAGGACTGAAGCTTTCTTT. Protein: CASSQVFFPLSPRRARTEAFF. The chain has TRBV28 and TRBJ1-1; D call uncertain. The V end lost 6 bases, the J end lost 5 bases, and 37 bases lay between the germline ends. This CDR3 has 21 amino acids. Germline V gene sequence: CDR1 MDHEN, CDR2 SYDVKM.